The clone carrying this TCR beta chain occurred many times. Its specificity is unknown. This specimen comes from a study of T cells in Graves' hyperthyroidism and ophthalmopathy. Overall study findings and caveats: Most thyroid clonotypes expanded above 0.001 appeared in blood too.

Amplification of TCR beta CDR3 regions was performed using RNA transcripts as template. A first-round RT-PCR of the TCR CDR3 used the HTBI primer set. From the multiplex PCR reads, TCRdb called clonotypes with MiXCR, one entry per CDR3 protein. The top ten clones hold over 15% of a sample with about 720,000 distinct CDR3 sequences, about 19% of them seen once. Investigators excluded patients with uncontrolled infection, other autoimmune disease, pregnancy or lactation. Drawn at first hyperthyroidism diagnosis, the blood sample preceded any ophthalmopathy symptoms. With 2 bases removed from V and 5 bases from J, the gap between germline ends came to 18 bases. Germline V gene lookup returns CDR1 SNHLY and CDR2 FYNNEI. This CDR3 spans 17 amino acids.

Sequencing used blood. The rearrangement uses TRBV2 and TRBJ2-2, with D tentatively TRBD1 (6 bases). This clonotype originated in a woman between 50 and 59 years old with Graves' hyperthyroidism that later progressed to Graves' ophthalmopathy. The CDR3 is CASSEMGAGFLTGELFF. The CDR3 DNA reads TGTGCCAGCAGTGAAATGGGGGCCGGGTTCTTGACCGGGGAGCTGTTTTTT.